A single T cell receptor (beta chain) is shown here with its context. There is no known antigen for this receptor. The sample originates from a study of T cell clusters in autoimmune cytopenias (dated by TCRdb to the late 2010s). Regarding the study in general: Of the 43 healthy donor controls, approximately 22 were female, and the group had a mean age of around 51 years and a median age of about 64 years. The median TRB sequencing depth was approximately 50,000 reads per sample, and the median number of distinct TRB clonotypes was around 2,500 per sample. In autoimmune cytopenia patients, peripheral blood TRB and IGH repertoires were sequenced during active disease and over treatment follow-up, together with healthy, CLL and autoimmune hepatitis controls. The study was designed to test whether a disease-specific immune repertoire signature usable as a blood-based biomarker is carried by autoimmune cytopenia patients. Controls were approximately 25 age-matched healthy donors for primary cytopenia and around 14 age-matched CLL patients for secondary cytopenia. Autoimmune hepatitis repertoires were compared against about two dozen age- and sex-matched healthy donors.

Per sample, around 0.25 ug of peripheral blood genomic DNA, 35,000 to 40,000 genome equivalents, was used for TRB amplification. TRB rearrangements were amplified by multiplex PCR using a touch-down protocol with TRB-A and TRB-B primer pools mixed in one tube. Two consecutive PCR reactions with Phusion HS II polymerase added Illumina adapters and sample indices to the amplicons. The amplicons were gel-purified using the NucleoSpin Gel and PCR Clean-up kit, after which quantification was performed by Qubit and quality was checked on an Agilent 2100 Bioanalyzer. Sequencing of the libraries was done on an Illumina MiSeq with paired-end, single-indexed, 600-cycle runs. The study's processing was this. MiXCR version 2.1.12, together with the default MiXCR reference library, was used to align and assemble the TRB reads. Each unique CDR3 nucleotide sequence defined a clone, and only productive sequences with at least two reads were analysed. To assess repertoire diversity, an R script computed alpha-parameterized diversity profiles (alpha 0 to 5), which included the Shannon (alpha 1) and Simpson (alpha 2) indices. The tcR package was used to compute combinatorial TRB VJ usage, which was then compared between cohorts by principal component analysis with ade4. GLIPH clustering of TCRbeta CDR3s was carried out on cohort pairs matched by age and read depth, and cluster frequencies were compared by Wilcoxon test. After reprocessing by TCRdb, each CDR3 protein sequence is one entry, and no DNA is given. For this entry, the V and J calls and clone size follow TCRdb and not the study's own pipeline. This sample's table carries around 6,800 distinct CDR3 sequences. Roughly 18% of the sample comes from the top ten.

The CDR3 goes from the cysteine to the phenylalanine over 14 residues. There is no recorded DNA. CDR1 MNHEY and CDR2 SVGAGI are derived from the germline V gene. General conclusions and limits of the study: The GLIPH analysis suggested a lack of physiological T cell clusters in primary autoimmune cytopenia patients, since a few dozen clusters were exclusive to healthy donors whereas 17 were exclusive to patients. Healthy donors showed approximately 3.3-fold more exclusive TRB clusters than active autoimmune hepatitis patients, consistent with an autoimmunity-wide signature. In the comparison of secondary cytopenia with CLL, the cluster-lack signature was not observed, apparently because the dominant lymphoma-associated repertoire masked the signature. The T cell clusters were only ever defined in silico, so experimental validation of their functional role was still needed. TRB repertoire shifts, with less even repertoires in secondary cytopenia and CLL, mostly reflected lymphoma bias rather than autoimmunity.

These data are also associated with another study on T cell repertoires in aging, cancer and after chemotherapy. Drawing on the second study: Six donor age groups were covered, ranging from 30 or younger up to 70 or older, and each group contained at least three individuals. Control TCR repertoires from healthy donors were recorded over several months to years, and clear clonal overlap was observed across re-sampling. In total, the full dataset held 10 million or so TCR reads. Compared with age-matched healthy donors, untreated patients with either hematological or solid cancers had significantly lower TCR diversity in the blood along with higher clonality. In healthy donors, the decline in TCR diversity with age was mainly explained by loss of richness, whereas in cancer patients loss of evenness was also found to contribute. In both cancer cohorts, median generation probability rose over the chemotherapy interval, which suggests that the repertoire was reconstituted through rebound thymic output. According to the authors, the repertoire data do not allow conclusions to be drawn about immunological memory after chemotherapy. To examine immunoaging and T cell reconstitution after chemotherapy, the study profiled TCR beta repertoires in peripheral blood from healthy donors and cancer patients. Alongside fewer than 100 healthy donors serving as a reference group, the cohort included roughly 220 cancer patients, of whom 94 had hematological cancers and fewer than 130 had solid cancers. MiXCR versions 2.12 and 3.0.5 were used to process the TRB sequences. Shannon diversity, evenness, clonality (one minus evenness), and alpha-parameterized diversity profiles from alpha 0 to 5 were included as repertoire metrics. The IGoR algorithm was used to compute generation probabilities of clones in paired pre- and post-chemotherapy samples.

The receptor's source is a human donor in good health. The specimen was peripheral blood. This sequence uses TRBV6-5 and TRBJ1-1. The CDR3 region has the sequence CASSSGLRHTEAFF.